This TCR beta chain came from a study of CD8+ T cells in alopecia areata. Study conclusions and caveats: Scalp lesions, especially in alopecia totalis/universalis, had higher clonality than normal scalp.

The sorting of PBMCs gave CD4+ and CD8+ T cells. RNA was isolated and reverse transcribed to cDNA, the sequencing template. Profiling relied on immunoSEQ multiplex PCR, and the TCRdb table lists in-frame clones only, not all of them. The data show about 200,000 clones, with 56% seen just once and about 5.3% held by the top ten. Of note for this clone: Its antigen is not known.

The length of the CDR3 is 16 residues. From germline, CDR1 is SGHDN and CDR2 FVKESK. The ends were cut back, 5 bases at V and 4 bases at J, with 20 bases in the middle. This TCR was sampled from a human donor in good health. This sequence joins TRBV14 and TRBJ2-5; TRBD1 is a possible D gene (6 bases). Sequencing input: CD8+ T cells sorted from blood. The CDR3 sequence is CASSSARGYPSETQYF. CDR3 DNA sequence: TGTGCCAGCAGCTCGGCCAGGGGTTATCCATCAGAGACCCAGTACTTC.